The 30 T cell receptor beta chains below come from one sample, sequenced in a study of T cells after yellow fever vaccination. TCRdb ran MiXCR on the 5' RACE reads and lists one entry per CDR3 protein. The profile shows about 320,000 distinct CDR3 sequences, approximately 7% of them singletons. Sequences were derived from PBMCs, sampled roughly seven weeks after the first yellow fever vaccination. These receptor sequences come from a man aged 18 to 35 who received the YFV17D yellow fever vaccine.

The J gene is TRBJ2-2, the V gene TRBV5-1; 8 bases map to TRBD1. This CDR3 is 14 amino acids long. J lost 0 bases, V lost 7 bases, and 2 bases had no gene match. The germline V gene encodes CDR1 SGHRS and CDR2 YFSETQ. CDR3 nucleotide sequence: TGCGCCAGCCGCAGGGGGCCGAACACCGGGGAGCTGTTTTTT. This encodes CASRRGPNTGELFF.

This clonotype was seen many times. The chain couples TRBV5-1 to TRBJ1-4; weak D call: TRBD1 (6 bases). Looked up from germline, CDR1 is SGHRS and CDR2 is YFSETQ. Deletions cut 4 bases from V and 7 bases from J, with 17 bases between. This CDR3 is 15 amino acids long. DNA for the CDR3: TGCGCCAGCAGCGGTTCGAACGCAGGGGCTGAAAAACTGTTTTTT. Translating gives CASSGSNAGAEKLFF.

The rearrangement uses TRBV7-2 and TRBJ1-2; D is undetermined. There are 9 residues in the CDR3. CDR1 is SGHTA, CDR2 FQGNSA, per germline. V was cut by 1 base and J by 13 bases, with 4 bases left in between. DNA for the CDR3: TGTGCCAGCAGCTTAGTCTTCACCTTC. Translation gives CASSLVFTF.

The chain employs TRBV9 and TRBJ1-5; tentative D call: TRBD1 (6 bases). The germline CDR1 and CDR2 sequences are SGDLS and YYNGEE. The V gene lost 3 bases and the J gene lost 3 bases, with 10 bases spanning the gap. The CDR3 totals 14 residues. The chain's CDR3 is CASSATGINQPQHF. The CDR3 DNA sequence: TGTGCCAGCAGCGCCACAGGGATCAATCAGCCCCAGCATTTT. Variable domain in full (rest from reference TRBV9 and TRBJ1-5): DSGVTQTPKHLITATGQRVTLRCSPRSGDLSVYWYQQSLDQGLQFLIQYYNGEERAKGNILERFSAQQFPDLHSELNLSSLELGDSALYFCASSATGINQPQHFGDGTRLSIL.

This clonotype has just a few counts. The chain couples TRBV5-1 to TRBJ2-3, with 9 bases identical to TRBD2. J gave up 2 bases and V 4 bases, and 11 bases lay outside the gene matches. CDR1 and CDR2 (germline): SGHRS, YFSETQ. This CDR3 region has 17 residues. The CDR3 loop is CASSAGGGRGLTDTQYF. DNA for the CDR3: TGCGCCAGCAGCGCGGGAGGGGGCAGGGGTCTCACAGATACGCAGTATTTT.

The rearrangement uses TRBV21-1 and TRBJ1-5. TRBV21-1 is a documented pseudogene. The CDR3 totals 15 residues. This chain's CDR3 is CASRGVLHTDQPQHF. The CDR3 nucleotides are TGTGCCAGCAGGGGGGTGTTGCACACCGATCAGCCCCAGCATTTT.

This chain links TRBV12-3 or TRBV12-4 with TRBJ1-2; D is unclear. The CDR3 has 14 amino acids. The germline V and J ends were trimmed by 1 base and 8 bases, with 14 bases remaining between them. CDR3 amino acids: CASSLGSGLRGYTF. CDR3 DNA: TGTGCCAGCAGTTTAGGGTCAGGTCTGAGGGGCTACACCTTC.

The gene calls are TRBV7-9 and TRBJ1-5, with TRBD1 as a possible D gene (6 bases). Germline-derived CDR1 and CDR2 are SEHNR and FQNEAQ (reference sequence). Trimming cost V 2 bases and J 3 bases, with 11 bases left between them. The CDR3 loop spans 15 amino acids. CDR3 in DNA: TGTGCCAGCAGCTTAATAGGGGACATCAATCAGCCCCAGCATTTT. Encoded protein: CASSLIGDINQPQHF.

As DNA, the CDR3 is TGTGCCAGCAGTTACTCGATTTGGGACGGGGGTTCACCCCTCCACTTT. Translation: CASSYSIWDGGSPLHF. The V call is TRBV6-5, the J call TRBJ1-6; D may be TRBD1 (5 bases). The CDR3 has 16 amino acids. V was clipped by 0 bases and J by 9 bases, with 15 bases between them. CDR1 is MNHEY and CDR2 is SVGAGI in the germline V gene.

This clonotype came up many times. CDR3 sequence: CASTRDPGDNEQFF. In nucleotides, the CDR3 is TGCGCCTCCACCCGGGACCCGGGGGACAATGAGCAGTTCTTC. The chain couples TRBV5-1 to TRBJ2-1, with D possibly matching TRBD2 (6 bases). V lost 10 bases, J lost 5 bases, and 19 bases lay in between. Germline V lookup: CDR1 SGHRS, CDR2 YFSETQ. CDR3 length equals 14 residues.

This clonotype was observed a handful of times. This chain uses TRBV10-3 with TRBJ1-1; possibly TRBD1 for D (5 bases). Trimming removed 8 bases from V and 4 bases from J, with 8 bases in between. Germline lookup yields CDR1 ENHRY and CDR2 SYGVKD. This CDR3 has 11 residues. In DNA, the CDR3 is TGTGCCATCGGGGGAAGCACTGAAGCTTTCTTT. Translation gives CAIGGSTEAFF.

The sample holds many counts of this clonotype. The rearrangement uses TRBV5-1 and TRBJ2-2; D is undetermined. This CDR3 contains 13 residues. Germline lookup yields CDR1 SGHRS and CDR2 YFSETQ. V lost 2 bases and J 4 bases, leaving 6 bases between the germline ends. The CDR3 DNA sequence: TGCGCCAGCAGCTTAGGCACCACCGGGGAGCTGTTTTTT. The encoded protein is CASSLGTTGELFF.

The chain recombines TRBV6-2 or TRBV6-3 with TRBJ1-2; possibly TRBD1 for D (5 bases). CDR3 length equals 20 residues. Trimming removed 0 bases at V and 0 bases at J, with 23 bases between. Looked up from germline, CDR1 is MNHEY and CDR2 is SVGEGT. This CDR3 is CASSYSPNGFPGEANYGYTF. Written as DNA, the CDR3 is TGTGCCAGCAGTTACTCCCCGAACGGGTTTCCGGGGGAAGCTAACTATGGCTACACCTTC.

The V gene is TRBV5-1, the J gene TRBJ2-5; D gene ambiguous. The germline V gene has CDR1 SGHRS and CDR2 YFSETQ. This CDR3 contains 14 residues. V was pared by 0 bases and J by 7 bases, with 13 bases between. This CDR3 is CASSLEAPPLTQYF. The CDR3 DNA follows: TGCGCCAGCAGCTTGGAAGCGCCTCCGTTGACCCAGTACTTC.

The rearrangement joins TRBV5-1 to TRBJ2-5, with 7 bases matching TRBD1. The CDR3 has 16 residues. The germline V gene has CDR1 SGHRS and CDR2 YFSETQ. V shed 3 bases, J shed 1 base, and the junction held 9 bases outside the gene matches. The CDR3 here is CASSSHPTGTQETQYF. CDR3 nucleotide sequence: TGCGCCAGCAGCTCCCACCCGACAGGGACCCAAGAGACCCAGTACTTC.

This clonotype was counted at least ten times. The chain employs TRBV12-3 or TRBV12-4 and TRBJ2-5; D unclear. The germline V and J ends were trimmed by 6 bases and 5 bases, with 13 bases remaining between them. CDR3 size: 13 residues. The CDR3 coding sequence is TGTGCCAGCAGCTCACCTGGATGGGAGACCCAGTACTTC. Its protein is CASSSPGWETQYF.

In its sample, this clonotype was seen a few times. The chain is built from TRBV19 and TRBJ2-1; either TRBD1 or TRBD2 may fit D (7 bases each). The V gene lost 0 bases and the J gene lost 14 bases, with 14 bases spanning the gap. This CDR3 spans 13 amino acids. Germline-derived CDR1 and CDR2 are LNHDA and SQIVND (reference sequence). CDR3: CASSIEGRGQEFF. The CDR3 DNA sequence: TGTGCCAGTAGTATAGAAGGGAGGGGGCAGGAGTTCTTC.

A few counts support this clonotype. The chain links TRBV6-2 or TRBV6-3 to TRBJ2-4; 7 positions match TRBD1. The CDR3 totals 14 residues. Germline V gene data show CDR1 as MNHEY and CDR2 as SVGEGT. J gave up 6 bases and V 8 bases, and 10 bases lay outside the gene matches. For the CDR3, the DNA is TGTGCCAGCGGTAACAGGGGTGGAGGAAACATTCAGTACTTC. Its protein is CASGNRGGGNIQYF.

V is TRBV7-9 and J is TRBJ1-5; a possible D gene is TRBD1 (6 bases). The CDR3 length is 14 residues. Trimming pared 5 bases from V and 6 bases from J, leaving 14 bases between. In germline, CDR1 is SEHNR, CDR2 FQNEAQ (reference sequence). The CDR3 coding sequence is TGTGCCAGCAGCCCGACAGGACATAGTCAGCCCCAGCATTTT. This codes for CASSPTGHSQPQHF.

This clonotype was observed a handful of times. V gene TRBV20-1 combines with J gene TRBJ2-1; 10 bases fit TRBD2. The CDR3 has 13 amino acids. CDR1 is DFQATT, CDR2 SNEGSKA, per germline (reference sequence). The CDR3 DNA reads as TGCAGGGTACTAGCGGGGTCCTACAATGAGCAGTTCTTC. It encodes CRVLAGSYNEQFF.

J is TRBJ1-1 and V is TRBV5-1, with D possibly being TRBD1 (5 bases). This CDR3 is built from 14 residues. V was cut by 2 bases and J by 8 bases, with 16 bases left in between. The germline V gene encodes CDR1 SGHRS and CDR2 YFSETQ. Written as DNA, the CDR3 is TGCGCCAGCAGCTTAAGAGCGGGGACGCCAGAAGCTTTCTTT. Translating it yields CASSLRAGTPEAFF. Supplemented by reference TRBV5-1 and TRBJ1-1, the full variable domain reads KAGVTQTPRYLIKTRGQQVTLSCSPISGHRSVSWYQQTPGQGLQFLFEYFSETQRNKGNFPGRFSGRQFSNSRSEMNVSTLELGDSALYLCASSLRAGTPEAFFGQGTRLTVV.

This clonotype appeared a few times. The chain combines TRBV5-6 with TRBJ1-1; weak D call: TRBD1 (5 bases). The CDR3 totals 14 residues. Trimming shortened V by 4 bases and J by 3 bases, and 13 bases separated the two germline ends. Germline V gene lookup returns CDR1 SGHDT and CDR2 YYEEEE. This CDR3 is CASSPPGLYTEAFF. DNA of the CDR3: TGTGCCAGCAGCCCCCCAGGGTTGTACACTGAAGCTTTCTTT.

This clonotype showed up many times. V and J are TRBV12-3 or TRBV12-4 and TRBJ1-1, with a possible D match to TRBD1 (5 bases). The V end lost 7 bases, the J end lost 8 bases, and 11 bases lay between the germline ends. The CDR3 has 11 residues. In DNA, the CDR3 is TGTGCCAGCACTTGGGGGGGGGAAGCTTTCTTT. Its translation is CASTWGGEAFF.

This clonotype was counted between two and nine times. V and J are TRBV12-3 or TRBV12-4 and TRBJ2-6, with D perhaps TRBD1 (5 bases). Trimming took off 1 base at V and 0 bases at J, with 10 bases between the two ends. This CDR3 spans 17 amino acids. DNA of the CDR3: TGTGCCAGCAGTTTAGATGGACATTACTCTGGGGCCAACGTCCTGACTTTC. Translated, it gives CASSLDGHYSGANVLTF.

The genes are TRBV4-2 and TRBJ2-7; D remains ambiguous. V was trimmed by 2 bases and J by 0 bases, leaving 5 bases between them. This CDR3 spans 13 amino acids. Germline V lookup: CDR1 LGHNA, CDR2 YNFKEQ. The CDR3, as DNA: TGTGCCAGCAGCCAACCGGCCTCCTACGAGCAGTACGTC. Amino acids: CASSQPASYEQYV.

This clonotype occurred a few times. The J gene is TRBJ2-5, the V gene TRBV6-1; 12 bases align to TRBD2. Germline values: CDR1 MNHNS, CDR2 SASEGT. J gave up 1 base and V 6 bases, and 3 bases lay outside the gene matches. The CDR3 loop spans 15 amino acids. The CDR3 coding sequence is TGTGCCAGCAGGCGGACTAGCGGGGTCCAAGAGACCCAGTACTTC. Translating it yields CASRRTSGVQETQYF.

The genes are TRBV5-5 and TRBJ2-2; 7 bases align to TRBD1. The junction had 3 bases not matched to a gene; V was cut back by 4 bases and J by 0 bases. From germline, CDR1 is SGHKS and CDR2 YYEKEE (reference sequence). The CDR3 has 15 amino acids. The CDR3 loop reads CASSHRGTNTGELFF. The DNA of the CDR3 is TGTGCCAGCAGCCACAGGGGAACGAACACCGGGGAGCTGTTTTTT.

The table lists this clonotype with a few counts. The chain uses TRBV6-1 and TRBJ2-4; weak D call: TRBD2 (7 bases). V was clipped by 6 bases and J by 8 bases, with 17 bases between them. Germline V gene sequence: CDR1 MNHNS, CDR2 SASEGT. The CDR3 covers 14 residues. The CDR3 reads CASSPGGAGDIQYF. CDR3 nucleotide sequence: TGTGCCAGCAGCCCTGGGGGGGCGGGGGACATTCAGTACTTC.

This clonotype was found many times. The chain is built from TRBV5-1 and TRBJ2-3, with 7 bases matching TRBD1. CDR3 length: 14 residues. Germline V lookup: CDR1 SGHRS, CDR2 YFSETQ. J gave up 3 bases and V 3 bases, and 4 bases lay outside the gene matches. DNA for the CDR3: TGCGCCAGCAGCTCCATACAGGGGACAGATACGCAGTATTTT. This gives the protein CASSSIQGTDTQYF.

The sample holds a few counts of this clonotype. The V call is TRBV3-1, the J call TRBJ2-1; D is perhaps TRBD2 (5 bases). CDR1 is LGHDT and CDR2 is YNNKEL in the germline V gene (reference sequence). The CDR3 is made up of 12 amino acids. With 2 bases removed from V and 10 bases from J, the gap between germline ends came to 9 bases. This chain's CDR3 is CASSQKGGEQFF. CDR3 nucleotides: TGTGCCAGCAGCCAAAAAGGCGGGGAGCAGTTCTTC.